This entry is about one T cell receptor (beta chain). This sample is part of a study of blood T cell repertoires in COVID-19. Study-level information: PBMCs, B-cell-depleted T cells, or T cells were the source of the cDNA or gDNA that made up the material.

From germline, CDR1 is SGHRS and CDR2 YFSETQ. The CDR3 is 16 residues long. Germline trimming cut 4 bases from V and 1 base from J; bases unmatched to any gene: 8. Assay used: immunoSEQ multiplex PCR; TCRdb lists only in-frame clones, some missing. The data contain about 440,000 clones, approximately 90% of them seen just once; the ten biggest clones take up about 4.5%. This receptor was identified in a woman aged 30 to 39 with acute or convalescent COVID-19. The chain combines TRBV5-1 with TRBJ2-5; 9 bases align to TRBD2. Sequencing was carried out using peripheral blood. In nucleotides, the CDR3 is TGCGCCAGCAGCATTGCGGGACTAGCCGCCCAAGAGACCCAGTACTTC. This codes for CASSIAGLAAQETQYF.